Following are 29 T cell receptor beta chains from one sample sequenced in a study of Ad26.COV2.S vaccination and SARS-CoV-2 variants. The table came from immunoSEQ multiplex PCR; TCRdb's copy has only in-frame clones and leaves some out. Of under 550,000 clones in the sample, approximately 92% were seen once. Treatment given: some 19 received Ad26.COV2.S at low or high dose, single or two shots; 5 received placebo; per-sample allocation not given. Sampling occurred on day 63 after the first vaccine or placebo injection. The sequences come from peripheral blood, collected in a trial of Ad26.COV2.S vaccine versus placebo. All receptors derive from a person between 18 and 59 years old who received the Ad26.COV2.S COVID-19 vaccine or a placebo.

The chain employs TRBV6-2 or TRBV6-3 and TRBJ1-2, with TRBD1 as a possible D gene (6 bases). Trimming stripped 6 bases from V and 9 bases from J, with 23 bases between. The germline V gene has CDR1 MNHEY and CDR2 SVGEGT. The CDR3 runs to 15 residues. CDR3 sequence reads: CASSRVAGARYSYTF. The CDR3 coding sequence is TGTGCCAGCAGCCGCGTGGCGGGGGCGCGTTACAGCTACACCTTC.

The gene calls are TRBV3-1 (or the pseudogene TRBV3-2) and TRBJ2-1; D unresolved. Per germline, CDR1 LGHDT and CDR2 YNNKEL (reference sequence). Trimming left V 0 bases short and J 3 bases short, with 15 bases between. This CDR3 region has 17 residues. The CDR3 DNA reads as TGTGCCAGCAGCCAAGAGCCCGCCCTCGGCTACTACAATGAGCAGTTCTTC. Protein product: CASSQEPALGYYNEQFF.

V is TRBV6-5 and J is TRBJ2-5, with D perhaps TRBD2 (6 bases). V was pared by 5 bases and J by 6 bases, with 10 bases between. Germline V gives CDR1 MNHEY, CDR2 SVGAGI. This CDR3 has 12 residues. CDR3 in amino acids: CASSRDLQTQYF. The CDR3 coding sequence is TGTGCCAGCAGTAGGGACTTACAGACCCAGTACTTC.

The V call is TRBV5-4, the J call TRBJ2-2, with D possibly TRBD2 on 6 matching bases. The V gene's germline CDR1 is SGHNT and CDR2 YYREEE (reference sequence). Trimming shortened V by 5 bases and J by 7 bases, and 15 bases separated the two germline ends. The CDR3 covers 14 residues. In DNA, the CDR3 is TGTGCCAGCAGAAGTTGGGGGGACTTCGGGGAGCTGTTTTTT. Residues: CASRSWGDFGELFF.

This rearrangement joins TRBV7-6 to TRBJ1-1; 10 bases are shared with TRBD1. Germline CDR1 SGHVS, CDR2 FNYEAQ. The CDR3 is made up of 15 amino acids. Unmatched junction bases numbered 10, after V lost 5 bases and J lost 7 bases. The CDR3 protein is CASSPTGTGVIEAFF. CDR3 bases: TGTGCCAGCAGCCCTACCGGGACAGGGGTAATTGAAGCTTTCTTT.

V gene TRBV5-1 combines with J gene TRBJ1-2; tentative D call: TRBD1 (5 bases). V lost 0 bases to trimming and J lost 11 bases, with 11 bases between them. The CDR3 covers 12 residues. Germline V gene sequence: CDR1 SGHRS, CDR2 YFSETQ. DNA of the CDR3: TGCGCCAGCAGCTTGGGTCAGGGACTTTACACCTTC. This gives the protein CASSLGQGLYTF.

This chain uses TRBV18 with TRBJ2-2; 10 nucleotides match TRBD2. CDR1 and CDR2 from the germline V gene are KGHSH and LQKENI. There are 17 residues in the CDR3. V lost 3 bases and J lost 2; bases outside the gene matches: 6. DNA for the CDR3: TGTGCCAGCTCACCCCTCCGGACTAGCGGAAACACCGGGGAGCTGTTTTTT. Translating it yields CASSPLRTSGNTGELFF. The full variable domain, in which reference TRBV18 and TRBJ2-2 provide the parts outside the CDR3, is NAGVMQNPRHLVRRRGQEARLRCSPMKGHSHVYWYRQLPEEGLKFMVYLQKENIIDESGMPKERFSAEFPKEGPSILRIQQVVRGDSAAYFCASSPLRTSGNTGELFFGEGSRLTVL.

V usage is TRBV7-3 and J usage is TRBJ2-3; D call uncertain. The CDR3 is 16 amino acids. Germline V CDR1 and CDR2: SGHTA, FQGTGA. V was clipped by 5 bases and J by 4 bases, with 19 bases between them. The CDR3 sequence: CASSPISGARSDTQYF. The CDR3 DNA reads TGTGCCAGCAGCCCGATCTCGGGCGCAAGGTCAGATACGCAGTATTTT.

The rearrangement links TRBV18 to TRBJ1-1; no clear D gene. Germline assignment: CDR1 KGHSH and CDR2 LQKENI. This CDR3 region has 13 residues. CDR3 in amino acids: CATEDLMNTEAFF. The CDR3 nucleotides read TGTGCGACGGAGGACCTGATGAACACTGAAGCTTTCTTT.

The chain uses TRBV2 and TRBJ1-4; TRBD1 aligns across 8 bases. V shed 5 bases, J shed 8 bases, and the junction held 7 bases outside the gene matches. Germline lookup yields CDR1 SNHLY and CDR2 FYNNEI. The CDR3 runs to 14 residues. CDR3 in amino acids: CASSPDREWEKLFF. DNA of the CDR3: TGTGCCAGCAGTCCGGACAGGGAGTGGGAAAAACTGTTTTTT.

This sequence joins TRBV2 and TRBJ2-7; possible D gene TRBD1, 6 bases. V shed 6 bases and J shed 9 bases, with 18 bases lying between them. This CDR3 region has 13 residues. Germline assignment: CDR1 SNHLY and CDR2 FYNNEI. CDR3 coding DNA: TGTGCCAGCAGGGGGGACACCCTAGGCGGGCAGTACTTC. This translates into CASRGDTLGGQYF. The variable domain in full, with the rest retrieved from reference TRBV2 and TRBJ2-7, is EPEVTQTPSHQVTQMGQEVILRCVPISNHLYFYWYRQILGQKVEFLVSFYNNEISEKSEIFDDQFSVERPDGSNFTLKIRSTKLEDSAMYFCASRGDTLGGQYFGPGTRLTVT.

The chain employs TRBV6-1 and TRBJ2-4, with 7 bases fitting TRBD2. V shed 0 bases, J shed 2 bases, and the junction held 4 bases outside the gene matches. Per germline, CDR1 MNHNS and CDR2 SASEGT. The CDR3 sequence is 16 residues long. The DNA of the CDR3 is TGTGCCAGCAGTGAAGCGAGGGAGGGCTCCAAAAACATTCAGTACTTC. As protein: CASSEAREGSKNIQYF.

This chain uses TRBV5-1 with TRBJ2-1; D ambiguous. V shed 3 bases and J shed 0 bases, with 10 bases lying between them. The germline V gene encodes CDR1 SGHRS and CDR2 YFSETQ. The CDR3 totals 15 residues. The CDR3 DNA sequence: TGCGCCAGCAGCTGGCCGCGGAGCTCCTACAATGAGCAGTTCTTC. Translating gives CASSWPRSSYNEQFF.

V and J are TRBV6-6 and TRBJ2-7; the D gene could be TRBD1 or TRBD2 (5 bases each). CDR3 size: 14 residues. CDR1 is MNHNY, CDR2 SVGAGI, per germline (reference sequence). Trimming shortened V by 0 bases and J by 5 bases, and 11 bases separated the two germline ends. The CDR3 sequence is CASSYSMGVNEQYF. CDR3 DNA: TGTGCCAGCAGTTACTCCATGGGGGTTAACGAGCAGTACTTC.

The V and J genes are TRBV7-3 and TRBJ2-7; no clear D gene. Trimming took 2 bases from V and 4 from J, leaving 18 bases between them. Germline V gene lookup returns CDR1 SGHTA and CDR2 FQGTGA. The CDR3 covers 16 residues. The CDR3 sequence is CASSLGPHGAGYEQYF. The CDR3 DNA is TGTGCCAGCAGCTTAGGGCCCCATGGTGCAGGATACGAGCAGTACTTC. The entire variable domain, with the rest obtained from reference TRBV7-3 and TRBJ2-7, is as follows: GAGVSQTPSNKVTEKGKYVELRCDPISGHTALYWYRQSLGQGPEFLIYFQGTGAADDSGLPNDRFFAVRPEGSVSTLKIQRTERGDSAVYLCASSLGPHGAGYEQYFGPGTRLTVT.

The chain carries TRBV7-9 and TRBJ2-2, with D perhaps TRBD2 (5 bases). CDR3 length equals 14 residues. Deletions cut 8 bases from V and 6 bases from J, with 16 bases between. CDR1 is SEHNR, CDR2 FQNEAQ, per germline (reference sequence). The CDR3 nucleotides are TGTGCCAGCGATGACCGACCGGGGTCCGGGGAGCTGTTTTTT. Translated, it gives CASDDRPGSGELFF.

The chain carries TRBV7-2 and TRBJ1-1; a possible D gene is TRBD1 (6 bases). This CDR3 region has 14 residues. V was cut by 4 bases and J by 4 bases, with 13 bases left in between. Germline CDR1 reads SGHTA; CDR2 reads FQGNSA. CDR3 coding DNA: TGTGCCAGCAGCTCCCAACAGGGTCCCACTGAAGCTTTCTTT. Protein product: CASSSQQGPTEAFF.

CDR3: CASSNTQGAGANVLTF. As DNA, the CDR3 is TGCGCCAGCAGCAATACACAGGGTGCTGGGGCCAACGTCCTGACTTTC. The chain uses TRBV4-1 and TRBJ2-6, with D maybe TRBD1 (6 bases). The V end lost 5 bases, the J end lost 2 bases, and 13 bases lay between the germline ends. This CDR3 region has 16 residues. CDR1 is MGHRA, CDR2 YSYEKL, per germline.

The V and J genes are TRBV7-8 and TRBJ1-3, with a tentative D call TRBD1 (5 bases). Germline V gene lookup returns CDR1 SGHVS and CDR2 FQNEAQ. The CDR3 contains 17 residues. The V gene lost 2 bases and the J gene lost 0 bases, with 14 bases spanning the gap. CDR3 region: CASSLWPTGPSGNTIYF. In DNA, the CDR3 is TGTGCCAGCAGCTTATGGCCGACGGGACCCTCTGGAAACACCATATATTTT.

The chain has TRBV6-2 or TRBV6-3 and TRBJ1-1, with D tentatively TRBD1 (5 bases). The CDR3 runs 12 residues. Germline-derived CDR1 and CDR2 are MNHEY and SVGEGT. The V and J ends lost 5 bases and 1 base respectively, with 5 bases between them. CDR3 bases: TGTGCCAGCAGTGACAGGAACACTGAAGCTTTCTTT. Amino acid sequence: CASSDRNTEAFF.

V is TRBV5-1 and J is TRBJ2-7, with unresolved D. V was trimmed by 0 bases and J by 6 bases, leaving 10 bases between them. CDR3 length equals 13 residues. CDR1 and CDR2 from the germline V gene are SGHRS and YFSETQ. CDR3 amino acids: CASSLVGTAEQYF. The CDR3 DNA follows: TGCGCCAGCAGCTTGGTGGGTACCGCCGAGCAGTACTTC.

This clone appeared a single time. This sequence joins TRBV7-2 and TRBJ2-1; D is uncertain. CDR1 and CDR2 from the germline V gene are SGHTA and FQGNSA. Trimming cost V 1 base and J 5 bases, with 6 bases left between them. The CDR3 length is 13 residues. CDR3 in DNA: TGTGCCAGCAGCTTAGAGGTGCACAATGAGCAGTTCTTC. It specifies CASSLEVHNEQFF.

The CDR3 is CASSLIGTPDEQYF. The CDR3 DNA follows: TGTGCCAGCAGCTTGATCGGGACACCCGACGAGCAGTACTTC. The chain carries TRBV5-4 and TRBJ2-7; tentatively, D is TRBD1 (6 bases). Germline V gene sequence: CDR1 SGHNT, CDR2 YYREEE (reference sequence). The V end was cut by 1 base, the J end by 5 bases, with 13 bases between. The CDR3 runs to 14 residues.

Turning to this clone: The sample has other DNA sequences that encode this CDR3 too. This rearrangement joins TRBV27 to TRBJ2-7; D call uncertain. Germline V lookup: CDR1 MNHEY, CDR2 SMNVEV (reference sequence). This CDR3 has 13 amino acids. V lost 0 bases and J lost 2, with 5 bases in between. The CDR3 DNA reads TGTGCCAGCAGTTTATCTCCCACCTACGAGCAGTACTTC. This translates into CASSLSPTYEQYF.

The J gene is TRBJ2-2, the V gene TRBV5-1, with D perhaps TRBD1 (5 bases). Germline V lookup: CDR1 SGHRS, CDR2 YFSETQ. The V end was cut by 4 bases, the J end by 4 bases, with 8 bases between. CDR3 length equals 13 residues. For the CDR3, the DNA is TGCGCCAGCAGCGCGACAGCCACCGGGGAGCTGTTTTTT. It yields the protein CASSATATGELFF.

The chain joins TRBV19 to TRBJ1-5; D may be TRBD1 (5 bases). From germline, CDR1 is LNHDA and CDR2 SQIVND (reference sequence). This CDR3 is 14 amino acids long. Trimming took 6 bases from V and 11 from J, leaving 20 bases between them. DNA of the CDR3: TGTGCCAGTAGAAGTTCCAGGTCATGGGACGCCCAGCATTTT. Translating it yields CASRSSRSWDAQHF.

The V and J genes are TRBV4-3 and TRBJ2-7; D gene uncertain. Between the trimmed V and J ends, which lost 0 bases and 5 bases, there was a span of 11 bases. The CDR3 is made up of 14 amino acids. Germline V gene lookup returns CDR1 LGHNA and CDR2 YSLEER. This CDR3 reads CASSQDNQLNEQYF. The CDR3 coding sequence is TGCGCCAGCAGCCAAGACAACCAACTCAACGAGCAGTACTTC.

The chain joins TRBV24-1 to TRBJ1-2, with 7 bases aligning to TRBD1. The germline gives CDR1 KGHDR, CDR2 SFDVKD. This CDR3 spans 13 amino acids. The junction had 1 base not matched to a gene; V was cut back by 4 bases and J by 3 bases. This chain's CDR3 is CATSEGTDYGYTF. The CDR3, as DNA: TGTGCCACCAGTGAAGGGACAGACTATGGCTACACCTTC.

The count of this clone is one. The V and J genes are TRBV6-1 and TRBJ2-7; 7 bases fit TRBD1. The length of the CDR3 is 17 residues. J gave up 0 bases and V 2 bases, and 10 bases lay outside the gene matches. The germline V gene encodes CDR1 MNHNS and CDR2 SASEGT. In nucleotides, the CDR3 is TGTGCCAGCAGTGAATGGGGGCCGGGACAGATCTCCTACGAGCAGTACTTC. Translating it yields CASSEWGPGQISYEQYF.